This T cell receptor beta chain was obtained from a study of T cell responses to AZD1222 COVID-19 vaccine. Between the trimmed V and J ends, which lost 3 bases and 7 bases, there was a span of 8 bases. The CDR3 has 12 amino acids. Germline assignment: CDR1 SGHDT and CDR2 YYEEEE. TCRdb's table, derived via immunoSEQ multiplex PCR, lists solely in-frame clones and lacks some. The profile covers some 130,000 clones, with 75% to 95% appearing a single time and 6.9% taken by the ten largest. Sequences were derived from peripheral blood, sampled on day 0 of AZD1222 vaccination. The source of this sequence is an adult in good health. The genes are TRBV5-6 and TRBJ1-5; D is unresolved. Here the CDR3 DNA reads TGTGCCAGCAGCTCCCGGTTACAGCCCCAGCATTTT. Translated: CASSSRLQPQHF.